Below, 24 T cell receptor beta chains from the same sample are listed, as sequenced in a study of cytomegalovirus exposure and HLA in healthy donors. Primers included in the PCR were 60 Vbeta and 13 Jbeta primers. Here immunoSEQ multiplex PCR was the method, and the copy in TCRdb shows in-frame clones only, minus some. The data hold roughly 200,000 clones, with around 64% observed a single time. The specimen sequenced was PBMCs. These receptors all stem from a man in his forties or fifties in good health and CMV-seropositive.

In DNA, the CDR3 is TGTGCCAGCAGCTTAGTTCCTAGCGGGGGGGCTACAGATACGCAGTATTTT. Amino acids: CASSLVPSGGATDTQYF. The chain is built from TRBV7-3 and TRBJ2-3; TRBD2 matches at 12 bases. After removal of 2 bases from V and 3 bases from J, the junction contained 6 bases not matched to a gene. The CDR3 loop spans 17 amino acids. Germline CDR1 is SGHTA and CDR2 is FQGTGA.

This clone was recorded a few times. The rearrangement joins TRBV5-1 to TRBJ1-2, with 7 bases identical to TRBD1. The CDR3 consists of 13 residues. CDR1 and CDR2 from the germline V gene are SGHRS and YFSETQ. V gave up 5 bases and J gave up 6 bases; unmatched junction bases: 7. CDR3 in DNA: TGCGCCAGCAGGGCCGGGACAGAGGATGGCTACACCTTC. Protein product: CASRAGTEDGYTF.

V is TRBV21-1 and J is TRBJ1-2. TRBV21-1 is labeled a pseudogene. The CDR3 contains 14 residues. The CDR3 region is CASSKAGGGYGYTF. The CDR3 DNA reads as TGTGCCAGCAGCAAAGCGGGAGGGGGATATGGCTACACCTTC.

This clone was found once. V is TRBV5-6 and J is TRBJ2-3; the match to TRBD2 covers 8 bases. This CDR3 region has 13 residues. CDR1 SGHDT and CDR2 YYEEEE come from the germline V gene. The J segment lost 6 bases and the V segment lost 0 bases, leaving 0 bases of the junction unmatched. The CDR3 spells CASSLGLADTQYF. The CDR3, as DNA: TGTGCCAGCAGCTTGGGACTAGCGGATACGCAGTATTTT.

This clone came up a few times. The CDR3 loop is CASASGVVGYTF. CDR3 bases: TGTGCCAGCGCCTCGGGAGTGGTTGGCTACACCTTC. The chain couples TRBV6-1 to TRBJ1-2; D not certain. Trimming removed 8 bases from V and 7 bases from J, with 14 bases in between. This CDR3 has 12 residues. The V gene's germline CDR1 is MNHNS and CDR2 SASEGT.

The sample holds a few counts of this clone. V gene TRBV29-1 combines with J gene TRBJ2-1; the D gene is possibly TRBD1 (6 bases). This CDR3 spans 14 amino acids. Germline V gene lookup returns CDR1 SQVTM and CDR2 ANQGSEA. V lost 4 bases to trimming and J lost 2 bases, with 12 bases between them. The CDR3 spells CSVAPGAPYNEQFF. The CDR3 DNA reads as TGCAGCGTTGCTCCAGGGGCTCCCTACAATGAGCAGTTCTTC.

J is TRBJ2-3 and V is TRBV6-1; D is uncertain. The V end lost 2 bases, the J end lost 6 bases, and 15 bases lay between the germline ends. The CDR3 is 15 residues long. CDR1 and CDR2 (germline): MNHNS, SASEGT. The CDR3 sequence is CASSEMQTGVDTQYF. In nucleotides, the CDR3 is TGTGCCAGCAGTGAAATGCAGACTGGAGTGGATACGCAGTATTTT.

The gene calls are TRBV5-5 and TRBJ1-2; 8 bases fit TRBD1. V shed 3 bases, J shed 8 bases, and the junction held 15 bases outside the gene matches. Germline assignment: CDR1 SGHKS and CDR2 YYEKEE (reference sequence). The CDR3 length is 16 residues. Here the CDR3 reads CASSSLLDRASKGYTF. The CDR3 region has the DNA TGTGCCAGCAGCTCGCTACTGGACAGGGCCTCTAAAGGCTACACCTTC.

The count of this clone is one. The chain links TRBV4-3 to TRBJ2-2; D is unclear. CDR3 size: 16 residues. The V and J ends lost 0 bases and 6 bases respectively, with 14 bases between them. Germline V lookup: CDR1 LGHNA, CDR2 YSLEER. The CDR3 protein is CASSQEFRWQPGELFF. The CDR3 DNA reads as TGCGCCAGCAGCCAAGAATTCAGGTGGCAACCCGGGGAGCTGTTTTTT.

V is TRBV7-8 and J is TRBJ2-5; 8 bases line up with TRBD2. V trimming: 3 bases; J trimming: 4 bases; junction bases outside the gene matches: 7. Germline assignment: CDR1 SGHVS and CDR2 FQNEAQ. This CDR3 is 15 amino acids long. The CDR3 reads CASSLNSGGVETQYF. CDR3 nucleotide sequence: TGTGCCAGCAGCTTGAACTCGGGAGGGGTAGAGACCCAGTACTTC.

Here the CDR3 DNA reads TGTGCCAGCAGCTTTATCCGGGGGGGTAAGGATGAGCAGTTCTTC. This gives the protein CASSFIRGGKDEQFF. V is TRBV7-3 and J is TRBJ2-1; the match to TRBD2 covers 8 bases. V dropped 3 bases and J dropped 8; count of bases not matched to a gene: 9. The CDR3 has 15 residues. Germline values: CDR1 SGHTA, CDR2 FQGTGA.

The V gene is TRBV7-9, the J gene TRBJ1-1; 7 nucleotides align to TRBD1. The trim removed 5 bases at V and 11 bases at J, leaving 11 bases unmatched. The CDR3 covers 13 residues. CDR1 and CDR2 (germline): SEHNR, FQNEAQ (reference sequence). DNA of the CDR3: TGTGCCAGCAGCCCCAGGGACAGCCCAGCGGCTTTCTTT. Translating it yields CASSPRDSPAAFF. The full variable domain, its missing parts supplied by reference TRBV7-9 and TRBJ1-1, is DTGVSQNPRHKITKRGQNVTFRCDPISEHNRLYWYRQTLGQGPEFLTYFQNEAQLEKSRLLSDRFSAERPKGSFSTLEIQRTEQGDSAMYLCASSPRDSPAAFFGQGTRLTVV.

The gene calls are TRBV5-1 and TRBJ2-7; TRBD1 might be the D (7 bases). V was cut by 5 bases and J by 1 base, with 16 bases left in between. The CDR3 has 15 amino acids. The germline gives CDR1 SGHRS, CDR2 YFSETQ. CDR3 nucleotides: TGCGCCAGCAGAGATCAGGGGGGTTCGTCCTACGAGCAGTACTTC. This encodes CASRDQGGSSYEQYF.

V and J are TRBV7-7 and TRBJ2-2; D is possibly TRBD1 (7 bases). Per the germline V gene, CDR1 is SSHAT and CDR2 is FNYEAQ (reference sequence). V was pared by 4 bases and J by 7 bases, with 22 bases between. The length of the CDR3 is 17 residues. The CDR3 sequence is CASSSIRRDRGGGELFF. DNA of the CDR3: TGTGCCAGCAGCTCTATCCGGCGGGACAGAGGTGGCGGGGAGCTGTTTTTT.

The V and J genes are TRBV29-1 and TRBJ1-2; a weak D match, TRBD1 (6 bases). Trimming removed 6 bases at V and 7 bases at J, with 27 bases between. There are 16 residues in the CDR3. Germline values: CDR1 SQVTM, CDR2 ANQGSEA. CDR3 residues: CSVATIRDTASGGYTF. CDR3 nucleotides: TGCAGCGTCGCCACGATCCGGGACACCGCCAGTGGTGGCTACACCTTC.

The rearrangement links TRBV7-2 to TRBJ2-5; maybe TRBD1 (6 bases). The DNA matches TRBJ2-7 better at its end, which makes the J call doubtful. This CDR3 has 14 residues. The V gene's germline CDR1 is SGHTA and CDR2 FQGNSA. The CDR3 coding sequence is TGTGCCAGCAGCTTAGCGGGCAGGGGCTACGAGCAGTACTTC. Translated: CASSLAGRGYEQYF.

CDR3 DNA sequence: TGTGCCAGCAGCTTTACCGGACAGGGAGGTGGCTACACCTTC. This translates into CASSFTGQGGGYTF. The chain employs TRBV7-2 and TRBJ1-2, with 8 bases aligning to TRBD1. The ends lost 3 bases at V and 7 bases at J; junction bases unmatched: 7. Germline V lookup: CDR1 SGHTA, CDR2 FQGNSA. This CDR3 comprises 14 residues.

This clone was picked up one time. The CDR3 DNA reads as TGCGCCAGCACCTCGAACACTGAAGCTTTCTTT. Amino acid sequence: CASTSNTEAFF. V usage is TRBV5-1 and J usage is TRBJ1-1; no clear D gene. There are 11 residues in the CDR3. The germline V and J ends were trimmed by 6 bases and 1 base, with 4 bases remaining between them. The germline V gene encodes CDR1 SGHRS and CDR2 YFSETQ. The whole variable domain, filled in from reference TRBV5-1 and TRBJ1-1, reads KAGVTQTPRYLIKTRGQQVTLSCSPISGHRSVSWYQQTPGQGLQFLFEYFSETQRNKGNFPGRFSGRQFSNSRSEMNVSTLELGDSALYLCASTSNTEAFFGQGTRLTVV.

This clone was detected only a few times. The V call is TRBV7-2, the J call TRBJ1-2; tentatively, D is TRBD1 (6 bases). This CDR3 is built from 17 residues. Germline CDR1 and CDR2: SGHTA and FQGNSA. The V end lost 0 bases, the J end lost 1 base, and 15 bases lay between the germline ends. The CDR3 coding sequence is TGTGCCAGCAGCTTAGCGCGTGGGGCAGGGGTTAACTATGGCTACACCTTC. It codes for CASSLARGAGVNYGYTF.

The chain employs TRBV5-8 and TRBJ2-7; 8 nucleotides align to TRBD1. With 4 bases clipped from V and 3 bases from J, the junction kept 9 bases outside the gene matches. The length of the CDR3 is 15 residues. Germline V lookup: CDR1 SGHTS, CDR2 YDEGEE. CDR3 DNA sequence: TGTGCCAGCAGCCCGCTGACAGGGGAGCACTACGAGCAGTACTTC. Amino acid sequence: CASSPLTGEHYEQYF.

The rearrangement joins TRBV6-6 to TRBJ2-3; 7 bases line up with TRBD1. Germline CDR1 and CDR2: MNHNY and SVGAGI (reference sequence). With V trimmed by 2 bases and J by 2 bases, 4 bases remained unmatched. This CDR3 is 15 amino acids long. DNA for the CDR3: TGTGCCAGCAGTTACGAGGGGGCAGACACAGATACGCAGTATTTT. Its translation is CASSYEGADTDTQYF.

The chain has TRBV9 and TRBJ2-1; 7 nucleotides match TRBD1. The germline CDR1 and CDR2 sequences are SGDLS and YYNGEE. The V segment lost 0 bases and the J segment 0 bases; nucleotides outside the gene matches: 6. CDR3 length: 17 residues. CDR3 coding DNA: TGTGCCAGCAGCGTAGCTACGGGACAGTCCTCCTACAATGAGCAGTTCTTC. Residues: CASSVATGQSSYNEQFF.

This clone has only one observation. CDR3 protein: CASGVRGFSDTQYF. The CDR3 DNA sequence: TGTGCCAGCGGAGTCCGGGGTTTCTCGGATACGCAGTATTTT. The chain uses TRBV6-5 and TRBJ2-3; D is perhaps TRBD2 (5 bases). Per germline, CDR1 MNHEY and CDR2 SVGAGI. The CDR3 is 14 residues long. V was shortened by 8 bases and J by 6 bases, with 18 bases between the two germline ends.

This clone was found a few times. The chain employs TRBV28 and TRBJ1-6; D unclear. Trimming took 3 bases from V and 5 from J, leaving 11 bases between them. CDR1 and CDR2 (germline): MDHEN, SYDVKM. This CDR3 comprises 15 residues. DNA for the CDR3: TGTGCCAGCAGTTTCAGGCAGTCCCATAATTCACCCCTCCACTTT. This sequence encodes CASSFRQSHNSPLHF.